This T cell receptor beta chain was captured by sequencing in a study of metastatic and nonmetastatic thyroid tumors (TCRdb year 2020). A note on the overall study: For patients with malignant and with benign thyroid disease, the researchers compared repertoires between peripheral blood samples and tumor or nodule tissue samples. Broader findings and caveats from the paper: TCR beta diversity was reported as significantly higher in malignant tumors than in benign nodules, in both blood and tumor samples.

The germline V gene (reference sequence) provides CDR1 SEHNR and CDR2 FQNEAQ. Its CDR3 holds 16 amino acids, cysteine through phenylalanine. The DNA shown is the 48-base CDR3, in frame from base 1. Germline trimming amounts to 2 bases on V and 2 bases on J, with 6 as the count of junction bases outside the gene matches. The library was built by means of PCR. Reads for this sample came from an Illumina HiSeq 4000. High-throughput sequencing was used to profile the TCR beta-chain CDR3 region of each patient. In the source study's methods: Drawing on CDR3 differences between clinicopathological groups, the researchers built a classifier meant to tell apart patients with distant-metastatic papillary thyroid cancer. To measure repertoire diversity the researchers used the Shannon index, while the Morisita-Horn index served to gauge how similar the tumor and blood repertoires were. In TCRdb, the public reads were trimmed at Q25 with fastp and aligned with MiXCR, with productive beta chains retained. V and J calls and clone size were set by TCRdb, not the authors. Recorded for this sample are 43,000 or so clones; 15% to 20% of them occurred a single time. The ten largest make up around 20% of the sample.

None of the patients had been given any treatment before thyroid surgery. Patient clinical samples collected from about 2011 to 2018 were retrospectively analysed using T-cell receptor beta sequencing. This clone showed up many times. Which antigen it targets is not known. Per-base qualities were not stored, and no clone one base away is much larger. Sequencing was carried out using blood. The sequence came from a female donor with papillary thyroid cancer or a benign thyroid nodule (not recorded which). Some clones in this sample may be carry-over from other donors' samples. The sequence joins TRBV7-9 to TRBJ2-1, and 7 junction bases match TRBD2. The CDR3 region has the sequence CASSLLSSGPYNEQFF. The base sequence is TGTGCCAGCAGCTTACTTTCTAGCGGACCCTACAATGAGCAGTTCTTC.